A single sample gave rise to the 25 T cell receptor beta chains below, sequenced in a study of Ad26.COV2.S vaccination and SARS-CoV-2 variants. Described treatment: 15 to 20 received Ad26.COV2.S at low or high dose, single or two shots; 5 received placebo; per-sample allocation not given. Sample collection was performed on day 63 after the first vaccine or placebo injection. Using immunoSEQ multiplex PCR, the repertoire was profiled, and TCRdb retains in-frame clones only, with some absent. The sample comprises 500,000 or so clones, 75% to 90% of which are singletons, and approximately 2.5% rests with the top ten. Here the sequenced sample was peripheral blood, taken in a trial of Ad26.COV2.S vaccine versus placebo. These TCRs come from a person between 18 and 65 years old who received the Ad26.COV2.S COVID-19 vaccine or a placebo.

The chain recombines TRBV6-5 with TRBJ2-1; tentative D call: TRBD2 (6 bases). V was shortened by 6 bases and J by 5 bases, with 17 bases between the two germline ends. This CDR3 contains 15 residues. The germline CDR1 and CDR2 sequences are MNHEY and SVGAGI. The CDR3 is CASRFIGSAHNEQFF. The CDR3 nucleotides read TGTGCCAGCAGATTTATCGGGAGTGCCCACAATGAGCAGTTCTTC.

The CDR3 sequence is CASSLADESNQPQHF. For the CDR3, the DNA is TGTGCCAGCAGCTTAGCGGACGAAAGTAATCAGCCCCAGCATTTT. J is TRBJ1-5 and V is TRBV7-2; D call uncertain. The CDR3 has 15 amino acids. Per germline, CDR1 SGHTA and CDR2 FQGNSA. Trimming took off 0 bases at V and 4 bases at J, with 10 bases between the two ends.

The gene calls are TRBV6-5 and TRBJ1-1, with no clear D. CDR1 is MNHEY, CDR2 SVGAGI, per germline. Trimming pared 6 bases from V and 9 bases from J, leaving 8 bases between. This CDR3 comprises 10 residues. CDR3 protein: CASRDSQAFF. The CDR3 DNA reads as TGTGCCAGCAGGGACTCTCAAGCTTTCTTT.

The chain is built from TRBV11-3 and TRBJ2-3; D may match TRBD1 or TRBD2 (5 bases each). V was trimmed by 4 bases and J by 2 bases, leaving 13 bases between them. CDR1 SGHNT and CDR2 YENEEA come from the germline V gene. CDR3 length equals 15 residues. Written as DNA, the CDR3 is TGTGCCAGCAGCTCAGACGGGACCCACACAGATACGCAGTATTTT. Residues: CASSSDGTHTDTQYF.

This chain uses TRBV5-8 with TRBJ1-5; D unclear. Trimming removed 0 bases at V and 4 bases at J, with 8 bases between. Looked up from germline, CDR1 is SGHTS and CDR2 is YDEGEE. The CDR3 runs to 14 residues. Here the CDR3 reads CASSLGADNQPQHF. As DNA, the CDR3 is TGTGCCAGCAGCTTGGGGGCAGATAATCAGCCCCAGCATTTT.

CDR3 in amino acids: CASSYTGTNYGYTF. The CDR3 DNA is TGTGCCAGCAGTTACACCGGGACAAACTATGGCTACACCTTC. V is TRBV6-2 or TRBV6-3 and J is TRBJ1-2, with D perhaps TRBD1 (6 bases). Germline loops: CDR1 MNHEY, CDR2 SVGEGT. V gave up 2 bases and J gave up 2 bases, with 9 bases separating them. The length of the CDR3 is 14 residues.

This chain connects TRBV18 to TRBJ2-7; no definite D call. Germline V CDR1 and CDR2: KGHSH, LQKENI. V lost 1 base to trimming and J lost 5 bases, with 6 bases between them. CDR3 length: 12 amino acids. CDR3 nucleotides: TGTGCCAGCTCACCACATGGGGACGAGCAGTACGTC. Translation gives CASSPHGDEQYV.

The gene calls are TRBV18 and TRBJ1-5; D possibly corresponds to TRBD1 (5 bases). With 3 bases removed from V and 9 bases from J, the gap between germline ends came to 12 bases. Per the germline V gene, CDR1 is KGHSH and CDR2 is LQKENI. CDR3 length: 13 amino acids. CDR3 amino acids: CASSPTGLGPQHF. The CDR3 coding sequence is TGTGCCAGCTCACCGACGGGACTGGGGCCCCAGCATTTT.

This chain connects TRBV14 to TRBJ2-3; D gene unclear. The CDR3 covers 15 residues. Germline V CDR1 and CDR2: SGHDN, FVKESK. V lost 4 bases, J lost 1 base, and 12 bases lay in between. This chain's CDR3 is CASSLTRARTDTQYF. CDR3 coding DNA: TGTGCCAGCAGCCTCACCCGGGCCCGCACAGATACGCAGTATTTT.

V gene TRBV11-2 combines with J gene TRBJ1-2; tentative D call: TRBD1 (5 bases). In germline, CDR1 is SGHAT, CDR2 FQNNGV. V lost 5 bases and J lost 4, with 20 bases in between. The CDR3 loop spans 16 amino acids. The DNA for the CDR3 is TGTGCCAGCAGCCGTACTGACAGTTATGGCAGCTATGGCTACACCTTC. Its protein is CASSRTDSYGSYGYTF.

This rearrangement joins TRBV6-5 to TRBJ1-1, with TRBD1 matching 8 bases. Per germline, CDR1 MNHEY and CDR2 SVGAGI. J lost 4 bases, V lost 4 bases, and 11 bases had no gene match. CDR3 length: 16 amino acids. The CDR3 loop is CASSSITGGSFTEAFF. The CDR3 DNA sequence: TGTGCCAGCAGTTCTATAACAGGGGGTTCGTTCACTGAAGCTTTCTTT.

This chain joins TRBV30 and TRBJ2-3, with 7 bases lining up with TRBD1. V was pared by 4 bases and J by 3 bases, with 7 bases of the junction left unmatched. Germline CDR1 is GTSNPN and CDR2 is SVGIG (reference sequence). The length of the CDR3 is 14 residues. CDR3 DNA: TGTGCCTGGACCTGGACAGGTATAACAGATACGCAGTATTTT. This gives the protein CAWTWTGITDTQYF. Based on the CDR3 plus reference TRBV30 and TRBJ2-3, the full variable domain is SQTIHQWPATLVQPVGSPLSLECTVEGTSNPNLYWYRQAAGRGLQLLFYSVGIGQISSEVPQNLSASRPQDRQFILSSKKLLLSDSGFYLCAWTWTGITDTQYFGPGTRLTVL.

The V and J genes are TRBV29-1 and TRBJ2-4; D is unresolved. There are 11 residues in the CDR3. V lost 6 bases to trimming and J lost 6 bases, with 9 bases between them. Germline assignment: CDR1 SQVTM and CDR2 ANQGSEA. The DNA of the CDR3 is TGCAGCGTCGCACGGTCAAACATTCAGTACTTC. Its protein product is CSVARSNIQYF.

This chain connects TRBV19 to TRBJ2-5; no definite D call. The germline V gene encodes CDR1 LNHDA and CDR2 SQIVND (reference sequence). The V and J ends lost 1 base and 5 bases respectively, with 8 bases between them. CDR3 length: 13 residues. Here the CDR3 reads CASSIAYSETQYF. DNA of the CDR3: TGTGCCAGTAGTATAGCCTACTCGGAGACCCAGTACTTC.

The rearrangement uses TRBV4-3 and TRBJ2-6; tentatively, D is TRBD1 (6 bases). The germline gives CDR1 LGHNA, CDR2 YSLEER. The CDR3 loop spans 16 amino acids. V lost 0 bases and J 2 bases, leaving 8 bases between the germline ends. DNA of the CDR3: TGCGCCAGCAGCCAAGATTCAGGGGCTGGGGCCAACGTCCTGACTTTC. This translates into CASSQDSGAGANVLTF.

V gene TRBV6-4 combines with J gene TRBJ2-2; D gene ambiguous. Germline assignment: CDR1 MRHNA and CDR2 SNTAGT. V was pared by 5 bases and J by 7 bases, with 23 bases between. CDR3 length: 17 residues. The CDR3 region has the DNA TGTGCCAGCAGTCCTCACCCCTTGGGATCGAGTGGCGGGGAGCTGTTTTTT. Residues: CASSPHPLGSSGGELFF.

The sample holds one count of this clone. This chain connects TRBV15 to TRBJ1-1; D call uncertain. The V end lost 3 bases, the J end lost 6 bases, and 14 bases lay between the germline ends. Germline V gene lookup returns CDR1 LNHNV and CDR2 YYDKDF (reference sequence). The CDR3 runs to 14 residues. The CDR3 nucleotides read TGTGCCACCAGCAGTATTCAACGGATCCCTGAAGCTTTCTTT. Translating it yields CATSSIQRIPEAFF.

This chain connects TRBV28 to TRBJ1-1, with 8 bases aligning to TRBD1. Germline V gives CDR1 MDHEN, CDR2 SYDVKM. The CDR3 consists of 13 residues. The V gene end was trimmed by 10 bases and the J gene end by 1 base; junction bases not matched to a gene: 5. As DNA, the CDR3 is TGTGCCATCGACAGGGGCCCGAACACTGAAGCTTTCTTT. Amino acids: CAIDRGPNTEAFF.

In its sample, this clone was seen once. The chain joins TRBV15 to TRBJ2-1; 9 nucleotides line up with TRBD1. The CDR3 extends over 14 amino acids. The J segment lost 8 bases and the V segment lost 7 bases, leaving 9 bases of the junction unmatched. Germline assignment: CDR1 LNHNV and CDR2 YYDKDF (reference sequence). The CDR3 nucleotides read TGTGCCACCACCTCGACAGGGGGGGGGTATGAGCAGTTCTTC. Its protein product is CATTSTGGGYEQFF.

The chain has TRBV6-5 and TRBJ2-2; 7 bases are a match to TRBD2. Germline CDR1 reads MNHEY; CDR2 reads SVGAGI. V dropped 6 bases and J dropped 6; count of bases not matched to a gene: 1. The CDR3 runs 12 residues. The CDR3 nucleotides are TGTGCCAGCAGGGGGAGGGCCGGGGAGCTGTTTTTT. Amino acid sequence: CASRGRAGELFF.

This CDR3 is CASSLLYGNNRSGKLFF. The CDR3 DNA follows: TGCGCCAGCAGCCTCCTATACGGGAACAATAGGTCGGGAAAACTGTTTTTT. The genes are TRBV4-3 and TRBJ1-4; D is unresolved. Germline V gene data show CDR1 as LGHNA and CDR2 as YSLEER. Trimming removed 4 bases at V and 10 bases at J, with 25 bases between. The CDR3 is 17 residues long.

The CDR3 region is CASSQGHRPENDTGELFF. CDR3 DNA: TGCGCCAGCAGTCAAGGACACCGACCCGAAAATGACACCGGGGAGCTGTTTTTT. V is TRBV23-1 and J is TRBJ2-2, with D possibly TRBD1 on 5 matching bases. TRBV23-1 falls under the ORF class, with uncertain function. This CDR3 region has 18 residues. The V end lost 2 bases, the J end lost 3 bases, and 19 bases lay between the germline ends.

The chain carries TRBV5-1 and TRBJ2-3; the match to TRBD2 covers 7 bases. The ends lost 0 bases at V and 3 bases at J; junction bases unmatched: 1. The CDR3 runs to 14 residues. Looked up from germline, CDR1 is SGHRS and CDR2 is YFSETQ. The CDR3 spells CASSLGLATDTQYF. CDR3 sequence (DNA): TGCGCCAGCAGCTTGGGACTAGCTACAGATACGCAGTATTTT.

The chain employs TRBV7-2 and TRBJ1-3, with D perhaps TRBD1 (5 bases). Trimming removed 1 base from V and 4 bases from J, with 11 bases in between. Germline CDR1 is SGHTA and CDR2 is FQGNSA. The CDR3 is 15 residues long. CDR3 amino acids: CASSLDPGLGNTIYF. The CDR3 DNA sequence: TGTGCCAGCAGCTTAGACCCGGGGCTCGGAAACACCATATATTTT.

The chain links TRBV2 to TRBJ2-2, with D possibly matching TRBD2 (6 bases). V was shortened by 11 bases and J by 2 bases, with 18 bases between the two germline ends. The CDR3 loop spans 15 amino acids. CDR1 and CDR2 (germline): SNHLY, FYNNEI. CDR3 residues: CAAGGGRPNTGELFF. DNA for the CDR3: TGTGCCGCCGGCGGAGGGAGGCCCAACACCGGGGAGCTGTTTTTT.